The 2 T cell receptor beta chains below all came from one sample that was sequenced in a study of blood T cell repertoires in COVID-19. Sequencing was performed with immunoSEQ multiplex PCR; in TCRdb, only in-frame clones are kept and a portion is missing. This sample yields some 300,000 clones, of which 75% to 90% are seen a single time; around 13% belongs to the top ten. Sequencing input: peripheral blood. The source of these receptors is a woman between 65 and 79 years old with COVID-19, enrolled during active disease.

The genes are TRBV5-6 and TRBJ2-7, with D possibly TRBD2 on 6 matching bases. Trimming shortened V by 4 bases and J by 0 bases, and 11 bases separated the two germline ends. Germline CDR1 and CDR2: SGHDT and YYEEEE. The length of the CDR3 is 14 residues. The CDR3 is CASSPGLHSYEQYF. The CDR3 coding sequence is TGTGCCAGCAGCCCGGGACTCCACTCCTACGAGCAGTACTTC. Drawing the rest from reference TRBV5-6 and TRBJ2-7, the complete variable domain is DAGVTQSPTHLIKTRGQQVTLRCSPKSGHDTVSWYQQALGQGPQFIFQYYEEEERQRGNFPDRFSGHQFPNYSSELNVNALLLGDSALYLCASSPGLHSYEQYFGPGTRLTVT.

The V call is TRBV9, the J call TRBJ1-6; 8 bases align to TRBD1. The V gene end was trimmed by 7 bases and the J gene end by 6 bases; junction bases not matched to a gene: 3. CDR3 length: 13 residues. Germline V CDR1 and CDR2: SGDLS, YYNGEE. The CDR3 DNA follows: TGTGCCAGCGGGGGGACAGGTAATTCACCCCTCCACTTT. Translated, it gives CASGGTGNSPLHF.